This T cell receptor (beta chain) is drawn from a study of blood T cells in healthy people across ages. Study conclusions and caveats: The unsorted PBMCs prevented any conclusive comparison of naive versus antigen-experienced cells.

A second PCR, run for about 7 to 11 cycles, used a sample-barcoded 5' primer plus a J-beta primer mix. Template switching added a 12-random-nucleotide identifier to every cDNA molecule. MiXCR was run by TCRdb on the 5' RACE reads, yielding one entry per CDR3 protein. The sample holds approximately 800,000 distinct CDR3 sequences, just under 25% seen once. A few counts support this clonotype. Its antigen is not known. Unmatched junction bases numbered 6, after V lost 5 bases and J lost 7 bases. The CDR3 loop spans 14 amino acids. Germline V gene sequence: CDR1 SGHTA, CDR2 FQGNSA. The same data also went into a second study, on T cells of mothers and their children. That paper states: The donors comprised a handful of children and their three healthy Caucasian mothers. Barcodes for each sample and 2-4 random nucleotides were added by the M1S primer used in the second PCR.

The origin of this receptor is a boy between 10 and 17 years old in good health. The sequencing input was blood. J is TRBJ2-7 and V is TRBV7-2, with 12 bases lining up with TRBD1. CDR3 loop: CASSPGQGAREQYF. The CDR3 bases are TGTGCCAGCAGCCCGGGACAGGGGGCGCGGGAGCAGTACTTC.